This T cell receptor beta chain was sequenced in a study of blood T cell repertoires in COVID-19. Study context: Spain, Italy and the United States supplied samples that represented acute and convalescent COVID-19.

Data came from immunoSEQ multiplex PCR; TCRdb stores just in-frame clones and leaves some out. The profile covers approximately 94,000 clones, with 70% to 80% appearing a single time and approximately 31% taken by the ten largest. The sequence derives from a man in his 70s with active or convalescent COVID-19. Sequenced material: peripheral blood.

CDR3 DNA sequence: TGTGCCAGCAGTGTTGCACCGACCTCCTTCGGGACTGAAGCTTTCTTT. It translates to CASSVAPTSFGTEAFF. The rearrangement uses TRBV25-1 and TRBJ1-1; D call uncertain. Trimming took 4 bases from V and 5 from J, leaving 20 bases between them. There are 16 residues in the CDR3. Germline CDR1 and CDR2: MGHDK and SYGVNS.